A single sample is the source of the 28 T cell receptor beta chains below, sequenced in a study of CD8+CD57+ T cells in acquired aplastic anemia. TCR beta VDJ and CDR3 were profiled, and genomic DNA was the template. One entry per CDR3 protein results from TCRdb running MiXCR on the reads. The sample carries 300,000 or so distinct CDR3 sequences, around 60% recorded once. Sequenced: sorted CD4+, CD8+, or CD8+CD57+ T cells (not recorded which) from PBMCs. All receptors come from a human donor with severe aplastic anemia or a healthy control (not recorded which).

The rearrangement links TRBV19 to TRBJ2-2, with TRBD1 identical over 11 bases. Germline assignment: CDR1 LNHDA and CDR2 SQIVND (reference sequence). The CDR3 has 14 amino acids. V was clipped by 6 bases and J by 4 bases; unmatched bases: 1. The CDR3 loop reads CASRGTGGTGELFF. CDR3 bases: TGTGCCAGTAGAGGGACAGGGGGCACCGGGGAGCTGTTTTTT. The whole variable domain, remainder taken from reference TRBV19 and TRBJ2-2, is DGGITQSPKYLFRKEGQNVTLSCEQNLNHDAMYWYRQDPGQGLRLIYYSQIVNDFQKGDIAEGYSVSREKKESFPLTVTSAQKNPTAFYLCASRGTGGTGELFFGEGSRLTVL.

At least ten counts were recorded for this clonotype. V gene TRBV20-1 combines with J gene TRBJ2-3; 8 bases line up with TRBD2. The V gene end was trimmed by 6 bases and the J gene end by 1 base; junction bases not matched to a gene: 3. The CDR3 is 13 residues long. CDR1 and CDR2 (germline): DFQATT, SNEGSKA (reference sequence). CDR3 DNA sequence: TGCAGTGCGCCGACTAGCGGCACAGATACGCAGTATTTT. As protein: CSAPTSGTDTQYF.

The rearrangement joins TRBV20-1 to TRBJ2-7; possibly TRBD1 for D (5 bases). V was pared by 4 bases and J by 7 bases, with 26 bases between. This CDR3 comprises 16 residues. Germline CDR1 DFQATT, CDR2 SNEGSKA (reference sequence). The CDR3 here is CSAKQVMQPHRWEQYF. In DNA, the CDR3 is TGCAGTGCTAAACAGGTGATGCAGCCCCATAGGTGGGAGCAGTACTTC.

The V and J genes are TRBV7-3 and TRBJ2-2; perhaps TRBD2 as D (5 bases). The CDR3 loop spans 13 amino acids. CDR1 is SGHTA and CDR2 is FQGTGA in the germline V gene. V was trimmed by 5 bases and J by 5 bases, leaving 9 bases between them. The CDR3 is CASSATRTGELFF. DNA of the CDR3: TGTGCCAGCAGCGCTACTAGAACCGGGGAGCTGTTTTTT.

This clonotype has a handful of counts. A much more abundant neighbour one base away suggests this may be a read error. In this CDR3 the conserved last residue, phenylalanine or tryptophan, is missing, so a read error is likely. The gene calls are TRBV11-1 and TRBJ2-5, with D perhaps matching TRBD1 (7 bases). Germline V gives CDR1 SGHAT, CDR2 FQDESV (reference sequence). Trimming pared 2 bases from V and 1 base from J, leaving 11 bases between. The CDR3 has 15 residues. In DNA form, the CDR3 reads TGTGCCAGCAGCTTACGACAGGGACTCCAAGAGACCCAGTACCTC. Translating it yields CASSLRQGLQETQYL.

The chain employs TRBV5-1 and TRBJ1-6; D is perhaps TRBD1 (5 bases). V was trimmed by 0 bases and J by 2 bases, leaving 12 bases between them. The V gene's germline CDR1 is SGHRS and CDR2 YFSETQ. The CDR3 has 17 residues. The CDR3 loop reads CASSLVYRSAYNSPLHF. In DNA, the CDR3 is TGCGCCAGCAGCTTGGTTTACAGGTCGGCCTATAATTCACCCCTCCACTTT.

This clonotype was recorded a few times. The V call is TRBV2, the J call TRBJ2-1, with TRBD2 as a possible D gene (6 bases). CDR1 is SNHLY, CDR2 FYNNEI, per germline. This CDR3 comprises 15 residues. V was cut by 4 bases and J by 7 bases, with 17 bases left in between. The CDR3 nucleotides are TGTGCCAGCAGTGCGGGTTGGCTAGCGAGAAATGAGCAGTTCTTC. This gives the protein CASSAGWLARNEQFF.

The chain is built from TRBV5-6 and TRBJ2-5, with D possibly TRBD1 on 6 matching bases. Germline loops: CDR1 SGHDT, CDR2 YYEEEE. Deletions cut 4 bases from V and 5 bases from J, with 12 bases between. This CDR3 spans 13 amino acids. CDR3 protein: CASSRQDTETQYF. The CDR3, as DNA: TGTGCCAGCAGCCGACAGGATACGGAGACCCAGTACTTC.

V is TRBV24-1 and J is TRBJ2-1; perhaps TRBD2 as D (6 bases). Germline V gives CDR1 KGHDR, CDR2 SFDVKD. Trimming removed 10 bases at V and 16 bases at J, with 22 bases between. The length of the CDR3 is 12 residues. The CDR3 region is CATSGSYNERFF. The DNA of the CDR3 is TGTGCCACTAGCGGTTCCTACAATGAGCGTTTCTTC.

V is TRBV12-3 or TRBV12-4 and J is TRBJ2-1; no reliable D call. The germline V and J ends were trimmed by 0 bases and 12 bases, with 12 bases remaining between them. This CDR3 spans 13 amino acids. The CDR3 region is CASSLASASGQFF. For the CDR3, the DNA is TGTGCCAGCAGTTTAGCGTCTGCTAGTGGGCAGTTCTTC.

The chain uses TRBV15 and TRBJ1-2, with 7 bases matching TRBD1. The germline V gene encodes CDR1 LNHNV and CDR2 YYDKDF (reference sequence). This CDR3 is built from 14 residues. The J segment lost 4 bases and the V segment lost 0 bases, leaving 2 bases of the junction unmatched. CDR3 coding DNA: TGTGCCACCAGCAGAGATCACAGGGGCTATGGCTACACCTTC. Residues: CATSRDHRGYGYTF.

The chain carries TRBV20-1 and TRBJ1-1; tentative D call: TRBD1 (6 bases). V was pared by 0 bases and J by 5 bases, with 10 bases between. Germline-derived CDR1 and CDR2 are DFQATT and SNEGSKA (reference sequence). This CDR3 has 13 amino acids. CDR3 loop: CSAREPGVTEAFF. The CDR3 DNA is TGCAGTGCTAGAGAACCAGGGGTGACTGAAGCTTTCTTT.

Points on this clonotype: A much larger clone is a single base away; this may be a read error. The V gene is TRBV7-2, the J gene TRBJ2-5; the match to TRBD2 covers 13 bases. CDR1 and CDR2 (germline): SGHTA, FQGNSA. This CDR3 comprises 16 residues. V shed 6 bases and J 4 bases; nucleotides not matched to a gene: 8. The CDR3 here is CASRPGLAGEGETQYF. The DNA for the CDR3 is TGTGCCAGCAGACCCGGACTAGCGGGGGAAGGAGAGACCCAGTACTTC.

This chain links TRBV7-9 with TRBJ1-6, with D possibly TRBD1 on 6 matching bases. The germline V gene has CDR1 SEHNR and CDR2 FQNEAQ (reference sequence). CDR3 size: 15 residues. The germline V and J ends were trimmed by 4 bases and 9 bases, with 16 bases remaining between them. Here the CDR3 DNA reads TGTGCCAGCAGCTCCACGGGGGGCGGAATTTCACCCCTCCACTTT. Translating gives CASSSTGGGISPLHF. Using reference TRBV7-9 and TRBJ1-6 for the parts outside the CDR3, the full variable domain is DTGVSQNPRHKITKRGQNVTFRCDPISEHNRLYWYRQTLGQGPEFLTYFQNEAQLEKSRLLSDRFSAERPKGSFSTLEIQRTEQGDSAMYLCASSSTGGGISPLHFGNGTRLTVT.

This chain links TRBV5-1 with TRBJ2-7; D remains ambiguous. Germline CDR1 and CDR2: SGHRS and YFSETQ. Trimming left V 4 bases short and J 6 bases short, with 11 bases between. The CDR3 consists of 12 residues. CDR3 loop: CASSTSKGEQYF. In DNA form, the CDR3 reads TGCGCCAGCAGCACCTCGAAGGGCGAGCAGTACTTC. The variable domain in full, with the rest retrieved from reference TRBV5-1 and TRBJ2-7, is KAGVTQTPRYLIKTRGQQVTLSCSPISGHRSVSWYQQTPGQGLQFLFEYFSETQRNKGNFPGRFSGRQFSNSRSEMNVSTLELGDSALYLCASSTSKGEQYFGPGTRLTVT.

In its sample, this clonotype was seen many times. The chain couples TRBV15 to TRBJ2-4; D is unclear. CDR1 and CDR2 from the germline V gene are LNHNV and YYDKDF (reference sequence). The CDR3 sequence is 14 residues long. Trimming removed 1 base at V and 3 bases at J, with 7 bases between. The CDR3 here is CATSRAGSKNIQYF. CDR3 nucleotides: TGTGCCACCAGCAGAGCGGGCAGCAAAAACATTCAGTACTTC. Drawing the rest from reference TRBV15 and TRBJ2-4, the complete variable domain is DAMVIQNPRYQVTQFGKPVTLSCSQTLNHNVMYWYQQKSSQAPKLLFHYYDKDFNNEADTPDNFQSRRPNTSFCFLDIRSPGLGDTAMYLCATSRAGSKNIQYFGAGTRLSVL.

In this sample, this clonotype turned up once. The chain recombines TRBV10-3 with TRBJ1-6, with 7 bases that match TRBD1. CDR3 size: 14 residues. From germline, CDR1 is ENHRY and CDR2 SYGVKD. The trim removed 10 bases at V and 9 bases at J, leaving 12 bases unmatched. CDR3 loop: CASRAGGLGSPLHF. The DNA of the CDR3 is TGTGCCAGCAGAGCAGGGGGTCTCGGTTCACCCCTCCACTTT.

The chain combines TRBV7-2 with TRBJ2-1; 9 nucleotides agree with TRBD1. This CDR3 is 14 amino acids long. Germline values: CDR1 SGHTA, CDR2 FQGNSA. V dropped 3 bases and J dropped 9; count of bases not matched to a gene: 6. CDR3 region: CASSFGTGFAEQFF. The CDR3 coding sequence is TGTGCCAGCAGCTTCGGGACAGGGTTCGCTGAGCAGTTCTTC.

Points on this clonotype: One end of the junction does not line up with germline, which may come from a read error. The chain is built from TRBV5-4 and TRBJ2-2, with 9 bases lining up with TRBD1. The CDR3 spans 15 residues. CDR1 is SGHNT and CDR2 is YYREEE in the germline V gene (reference sequence). This CDR3 is CVSSQDRGNTGELFF. The CDR3 nucleotides read TGTGTCAGCAGCCAGGACAGGGGTAACACCGGGGAGCTGTTTTTT.

This clonotype was found many times. The junction differs from germline at one of its ends, possibly a read error. The genes are TRBV5-1 and TRBJ2-7; TRBD2 matches at 8 bases. From germline, CDR1 is SGHRS and CDR2 YFSETQ. The CDR3 runs 15 residues. The CDR3 bases are TGCGCCAGCACCTTGGTCGGCGGGGGGCTATACGAGCAGTACTTC. This encodes CASTLVGGGLYEQYF.

This chain connects TRBV2 to TRBJ2-7, with 9 bases identical to TRBD1. The CDR3 is 14 residues long. The V segment lost 3 bases and the J segment 6 bases; nucleotides outside the gene matches: 6. Per the germline V gene, CDR1 is SNHLY and CDR2 is FYNNEI. CDR3 amino acids: CASSEQGQGSEQYF. In nucleotides, the CDR3 is TGTGCCAGCAGTGAGCAGGGACAGGGTTCCGAGCAGTACTTC.

This chain connects TRBV7-8 to TRBJ2-1; 8 positions match TRBD2. Trimming cost V 6 bases and J 9 bases; bases outside gene matches: 10. This CDR3 contains 14 residues. Germline loops: CDR1 SGHVS, CDR2 FQNEAQ. The CDR3 DNA follows: TGTGCCAGCAGGCCCACGGCGGGAGGTCGTGAGCAGTTCTTC. It is translated as CASRPTAGGREQFF.

V is TRBV19 and J is TRBJ1-1, with D uncertain. The CDR3 is 13 amino acids. Trimming stripped 3 bases from V and 3 bases from J, with 8 bases between. Per germline, CDR1 LNHDA and CDR2 SQIVND (reference sequence). In nucleotides, the CDR3 is TGTGCCAGTAGTATTCGTCCAGACACTGAAGCTTTCTTT. Its protein is CASSIRPDTEAFF.

V usage is TRBV10-3 and J usage is TRBJ1-2, with D hard to call. Trimming took off 4 bases at V and 7 bases at J, with 10 bases between the two ends. Germline V gene data show CDR1 as ENHRY and CDR2 as SYGVKD. This CDR3 comprises 12 residues. The CDR3 protein is CAISASGFGYTF. DNA for the CDR3: TGTGCCATCAGTGCCTCAGGATTTGGCTACACCTTC.

The V gene is TRBV20-1, the J gene TRBJ2-5; no firm D call. CDR1 and CDR2 from the germline V gene are DFQATT and SNEGSKA (reference sequence). V lost 4 bases to trimming and J lost 2 bases, with 11 bases between them. This CDR3 comprises 13 residues. CDR3 residues: CSAMGPSQETQYF. DNA for the CDR3: TGCAGTGCTATGGGCCCCTCGCAAGAGACCCAGTACTTC.

There are a few counts of this clonotype. The chain carries TRBV28 and TRBJ2-1, with 8 bases fitting TRBD1. The germline gives CDR1 MDHEN, CDR2 SYDVKM. V was clipped by 5 bases and J by 9 bases; unmatched bases: 12. The CDR3 has 15 residues. The CDR3 loop reads CASSPSHLTGGEQFF. CDR3 in DNA: TGTGCCAGCAGTCCATCCCACCTTACAGGGGGTGAGCAGTTCTTC.

The chain couples TRBV7-3 to TRBJ1-1, with D possibly TRBD1 on 5 matching bases. Germline V gene sequence: CDR1 SGHTA, CDR2 FQGTGA. Trimming cost V 4 bases and J 4 bases, with 10 bases left between them. The CDR3 runs 13 residues. CDR3 residues: CASSSQALTEAFF. The CDR3 nucleotides are TGTGCCAGCAGCTCACAGGCCCTCACTGAAGCTTTCTTT.

The DNA of the CDR3 is TGTGCCAGCAGCCAAGAACGTCGGGGCGATGGCTACACCTTC. It translates to CASSQERRGDGYTF. The V and J genes are TRBV14 and TRBJ1-2, with D perhaps TRBD1 (5 bases). The V end lost 0 bases, the J end lost 6 bases, and 11 bases lay between the germline ends. The CDR3 length is 14 residues. Germline CDR1 and CDR2: SGHDN and FVKESK. Variable domain in full (rest from reference TRBV14 and TRBJ1-2): EAGVTQFPSHSVIEKGQTVTLRCDPISGHDNLYWYRRVMGKEIKFLLHFVKESKQDESGMPNNRFLAERTGGTYSTLKVQPAELEDSGVYFCASSQERRGDGYTFGSGTRLTVV.